This paragraph covers one TCR beta chain sequence. Antigen unknown. Sequencing was performed with immunoSEQ multiplex PCR; in TCRdb, only in-frame clones are kept and a portion is missing. This sample has some 130,000 clones, with approximately 92% found just once. The sample belongs to a study of T cell responses to AZD1222 COVID-19 vaccine. General study results and limits: Recipients of two AZD1222 doses showed rising Spike-specific TCR breadth and depth. Samples come after the peak T cell response, not at day 14. Females outnumbered males among donors, who were mostly white British; clonal diversity was possibly underestimated.

This TCR was sampled from an adult who received the AZD1222 COVID-19 vaccine. Here the sequenced sample was peripheral blood, taken 28 days after the second AZD1222 dose.

The CDR3: CASSYSGQSNQPQHF. In nucleotides, the CDR3 is TGTGCCAGCAGTTACTCAGGACAGTCGAATCAGCCCCAGCATTTT. The rearrangement uses TRBV6-5 and TRBJ1-5, with TRBD1 as a possible D gene (6 bases). The CDR3 covers 15 residues. V was trimmed by 0 bases and J by 4 bases, leaving 10 bases between them. CDR1 and CDR2 from the germline V gene are MNHEY and SVGAGI.